Below, 27 T cell receptor beta chains from the same sample are listed, as sequenced in a study of shared clonotypes between healthy human individuals (dated by TCRdb to about 2020). Receptors were amplified or captured by the immunoSEQ multiplex PCR assay. Not all clones reach the TCRdb copy of this immuneACCESS table, which keeps in-frame sequences only. Checked studies attribute under half of the gap to unresolved V genes and leave the rest unexplained. The sample table records under 600,000 clones; 95% to 98% of these occur just once. The top ten hold approximately 0.33% of the sample. CD8 naive samples were obtained by positive selection for CCR7 among CD45RO-negative cells, yielding a CD45RA+CCR7+ population from which TemRA cells were excluded. The sequenced material came from naive CD8+ T cells sorted from blood. Taken with the paper, the label for cell subset or site translates to: CD45RA+CCR7+. These receptors were taken from a man between 25 and 39 years old in good health.

The V gene is TRBV9, the J gene TRBJ1-1; D not resolved. V lost 2 bases to trimming and J lost 1 base, with 9 bases between them. This CDR3 region has 14 residues. Germline assignment: CDR1 SGDLS and CDR2 YYNGEE. CDR3 loop: CASSVKSGNTEAFF. CDR3 coding DNA: TGTGCCAGCAGCGTGAAATCAGGGAACACTGAAGCTTTCTTT.

The J gene is TRBJ2-7, the V gene TRBV18, with 9 bases lining up with TRBD1. The CDR3 runs 18 residues. V shed 0 bases and J 1 base; nucleotides not matched to a gene: 10. From germline, CDR1 is KGHSH and CDR2 LQKENI. CDR3 sequence reads: CASSPPFDWTGASYEQYF. The CDR3 DNA follows: TGTGCCAGCTCACCACCGTTTGATTGGACAGGGGCATCCTACGAGCAGTACTTC.

The chain has TRBV4-3 and TRBJ2-3; the D gene is possibly TRBD2 (5 bases). The CDR3 runs 16 residues. The germline gives CDR1 LGHNA, CDR2 YSLEER. V shed 1 base and J shed 2 bases, with 13 bases lying between them. CDR3 in DNA: TGCGCCAGCAGCCAAGTTTCTGAGCGGAACACAGATACGCAGTATTTT. Its protein is CASSQVSERNTDTQYF.

This clone was seen more than once but under ten times. The chain uses TRBV6-1 and TRBJ2-7; 8 bases align to TRBD2. J gave up 2 bases and V 4 bases, and 10 bases lay outside the gene matches. Per the germline V gene, CDR1 is MNHNS and CDR2 is SASEGT. The CDR3 runs to 16 residues. CDR3 sequence: CASSGGGRAGAYEQYF. The CDR3 coding sequence is TGTGCCAGCAGTGGCGGGGGGAGAGCGGGAGCCTACGAGCAGTACTTC.

The CDR3 DNA is TGCGCCAGCAGGTCGTGGGAGGGCCGTCACAATGAGCAGTTCTTC. Protein sequence: CASRSWEGRHNEQFF. The chain has TRBV5-1 and TRBJ2-1; 7 positions agree with TRBD2. Per the germline V gene, CDR1 is SGHRS and CDR2 is YFSETQ. The CDR3 has 15 residues. Trimming removed 5 bases from V and 5 bases from J; junction bases left unmatched: 10. Complete variable domain (other parts from reference TRBV5-1 and TRBJ2-1): KAGVTQTPRYLIKTRGQQVTLSCSPISGHRSVSWYQQTPGQGLQFLFEYFSETQRNKGNFPGRFSGRQFSNSRSEMNVSTLELGDSALYLCASRSWEGRHNEQFFGPGTRLTVL.

The chain employs TRBV2 and TRBJ2-7, with 13 bases that match TRBD2. After removal of 7 bases from V and 2 bases from J, the junction contained 11 bases not matched to a gene. The CDR3 has 17 residues. Germline V gene sequence: CDR1 SNHLY, CDR2 FYNNEI. CDR3: CASIRTSGRSNPYEQYF. The DNA for the CDR3 is TGTGCCAGCATCCGGACTAGCGGGAGATCGAACCCCTACGAGCAGTACTTC.

The chain links TRBV27 to TRBJ2-1; the match to TRBD2 covers 7 bases. V lost 3 bases, J lost 6 bases, and 8 bases stayed unmatched. The germline CDR1 and CDR2 sequences are MNHEY and SMNVEV (reference sequence). The CDR3 covers 15 residues. Here the CDR3 reads CASSFPGRQGNEQFF. CDR3 coding DNA: TGTGCCAGCAGTTTTCCCGGGAGGCAGGGCAATGAGCAGTTCTTC.

This rearrangement joins TRBV28 to TRBJ2-7; D call uncertain. Trimming removed 3 bases from V and 0 bases from J, with 9 bases in between. Germline V gene sequence: CDR1 MDHEN, CDR2 SYDVKM. The CDR3 is 14 residues long. The CDR3 DNA reads as TGTGCCAGCAGTTTGGCTACGCTCTCCTACGAGCAGTACTTC. Translating it yields CASSLATLSYEQYF.

The chain couples TRBV6-5 to TRBJ1-4, with D perhaps matching TRBD1 (5 bases). The CDR3 has 15 amino acids. From germline, CDR1 is MNHEY and CDR2 SVGAGI. The V and J ends lost 0 bases and 10 bases respectively, with 15 bases between them. The chain's CDR3 is CASSYSGELGGKLFF. DNA of the CDR3: TGTGCCAGCAGTTACTCGGGGGAACTAGGTGGAAAACTGTTTTTT.

The V call is TRBV7-3, the J call TRBJ2-3; 10 bases are shared with TRBD2. V trimming: 5 bases; J trimming: 5 bases; junction bases outside the gene matches: 7. The germline gives CDR1 SGHTA, CDR2 FQGTGA. The CDR3 runs 15 residues. CDR3 coding DNA: TGTGCCAGCAGCAACGGACTAGCGGCGGTAGATACGCAGTATTTT. Protein: CASSNGLAAVDTQYF.

The chain employs TRBV27 and TRBJ2-5, with 14 bases fitting TRBD2. The CDR3 totals 16 residues. The V segment lost 0 bases and the J segment 5 bases; nucleotides outside the gene matches: 2. Per germline, CDR1 MNHEY and CDR2 SMNVEV (reference sequence). The CDR3 nucleotides are TGTGCCAGCAGTTTATCACGGACTAGCGGGGGGGAGACCCAGTACTTC. Translated, it gives CASSLSRTSGGETQYF.

The chain is built from TRBV11-2 and TRBJ2-3, with 10 bases identical to TRBD2. V gave up 0 bases and J gave up 8 bases; unmatched junction bases: 5. The CDR3 covers 15 residues. In germline, CDR1 is SGHAT, CDR2 FQNNGV. CDR3 bases: TGTGCCAGCAGCTTAGATACGGCTAGCGGGGGTACGCAGTATTTT. As protein: CASSLDTASGGTQYF.

Comment on this clone: Other nucleotide sequences from this sample produce the same CDR3. The chain carries TRBV6-5 and TRBJ2-7, with 8 bases matching TRBD1. The CDR3 consists of 15 residues. V shed 2 bases and J 3 bases; nucleotides not matched to a gene: 6. Per germline, CDR1 MNHEY and CDR2 SVGAGI. The CDR3 nucleotides read TGTGCCAGCAGTTACACCTGGGACAGGAGCTACGAGCAGTACTTC. Translating it yields CASSYTWDRSYEQYF.

This chain joins TRBV5-1 and TRBJ2-2, with D maybe TRBD1 (6 bases). V dropped 0 bases and J dropped 5 bases, with 11 bases sitting between them. The CDR3 totals 15 residues. Germline lookup yields CDR1 SGHRS and CDR2 YFSETQ. CDR3 nucleotide sequence: TGCGCCAGCAGCTTGGGTCTAGGGGGAACCGGGGAGCTGTTTTTT. Protein sequence: CASSLGLGGTGELFF.

The chain is built from TRBV19 and TRBJ1-1; D is perhaps TRBD1 (6 bases). This CDR3 spans 16 amino acids. The germline V gene has CDR1 LNHDA and CDR2 SQIVND (reference sequence). Trimming took 1 base from V and 1 from J, leaving 13 bases between them. The CDR3 here is CASSIARGMANTEAFF. The CDR3 nucleotides are TGTGCCAGTAGTATAGCCAGGGGTATGGCGAACACTGAAGCTTTCTTT. The full variable domain, with the rest looked up from reference TRBV19 and TRBJ1-1, is DGGITQSPKYLFRKEGQNVTLSCEQNLNHDAMYWYRQDPGQGLRLIYYSQIVNDFQKGDIAEGYSVSREKKESFPLTVTSAQKNPTAFYLCASSIARGMANTEAFFGQGTRLTVV.

The chain carries TRBV28 and TRBJ1-5; D is unclear. V shed 2 bases and J shed 2 bases, with 10 bases lying between them. CDR1 is MDHEN and CDR2 is SYDVKM in the germline V gene. The CDR3 has 15 amino acids. CDR3 DNA sequence: TGTGCCAGCAGTTTAAGGGATTTAGGCAATCAGCCCCAGCATTTT. This sequence encodes CASSLRDLGNQPQHF. Full variable domain (outside the CDR3, taken from reference TRBV28 and TRBJ1-5): DVKVTQSSRYLVKRTGEKVFLECVQDMDHENMFWYRQDPGLGLRLIYFSYDVKMKEKGDIPEGYSVSREKKERFSLILESASTNQTSMYLCASSLRDLGNQPQHFGDGTRLSIL.

This chain joins TRBV5-1 and TRBJ2-3, with unresolved D. This CDR3 is 15 amino acids long. CDR1 is SGHRS, CDR2 YFSETQ, per germline. V was pared by 3 bases and J by 4 bases, with 15 bases between. This CDR3 reads CASSSDLSPPDTQYF. The CDR3 coding sequence is TGCGCCAGCAGCTCGGACCTAAGTCCTCCAGATACGCAGTATTTT.

The V gene is TRBV27, the J gene TRBJ2-7; a weak D match, TRBD2 (5 bases). This CDR3 is built from 14 residues. Germline V gene lookup returns CDR1 MNHEY and CDR2 SMNVEV (reference sequence). The CDR3, as DNA: TGTTCTTCAAGTGGGAGCGCAGACCCCTACGAGCAGTACTTC. It is translated as CSSSGSADPYEQYF.

The chain employs TRBV7-9 and TRBJ2-7; 7 bases are a match to TRBD2. V was pared by 3 bases and J by 5 bases, with 4 bases of the junction left unmatched. This CDR3 spans 13 amino acids. Germline loops: CDR1 SEHNR, CDR2 FQNEAQ (reference sequence). CDR3 loop: CASSLTSNNEQYF. CDR3 nucleotide sequence: TGTGCCAGCAGCTTGACTAGCAATAACGAGCAGTACTTC.

This chain uses TRBV11-2 with TRBJ2-3; no reliable D call. The CDR3 consists of 16 residues. CDR1 SGHAT and CDR2 FQNNGV come from the germline V gene. Trimming removed 0 bases at V and 4 bases at J, with 14 bases between. The CDR3 spells CASSLDRWGSSDTQYF. The CDR3 DNA reads as TGTGCCAGCAGCTTAGATAGGTGGGGATCGTCAGATACGCAGTATTTT.

The chain joins TRBV5-6 to TRBJ1-2; weak D call: TRBD1 (6 bases). V was trimmed by 1 base and J by 8 bases, leaving 15 bases between them. CDR1 is SGHDT and CDR2 is YYEEEE in the germline V gene. CDR3 length equals 14 residues. DNA of the CDR3: TGTGCCAGCAGCTTGCGGTCAGGGGCGCTGGGCTACACCTTC. It codes for CASSLRSGALGYTF.

The rearrangement uses TRBV5-8 and TRBJ2-7; D ambiguous. Germline V CDR1 and CDR2: SGHTS, YDEGEE. The CDR3 consists of 13 residues. V was cut by 4 bases and J by 4 bases, with 12 bases left in between. CDR3 in amino acids: CASSPMNSYEQYF. The CDR3, as DNA: TGTGCCAGCAGCCCCATGAACAGTTACGAGCAGTACTTC.

The rearrangement joins TRBV15 to TRBJ1-4, with D possibly matching TRBD1 (6 bases). Germline V gene data show CDR1 as LNHNV and CDR2 as YYDKDF (reference sequence). The CDR3 is made up of 15 amino acids. V was cut by 3 bases and J by 7 bases, with 15 bases left in between. CDR3: CATSRAGGRGEKLFF. In DNA, the CDR3 is TGTGCCACCAGCAGGGCTGGGGGGCGAGGTGAAAAACTGTTTTTT.

This clone was detected once. CDR3 in DNA: TGTGCCAGCAGCTCTAGCGGCTACGAGCAGTACTTC. Translating it yields CASSSSGYEQYF. This chain connects TRBV11-2 to TRBJ2-7; TRBD2 aligns across 7 bases. The CDR3 has 12 amino acids. Germline values: CDR1 SGHAT, CDR2 FQNNGV. V gave up 4 bases and J gave up 3 bases; unmatched junction bases: 0. The full variable domain, completed using reference TRBV11-2 and TRBJ2-7, is EAGVAQSPRYKIIEKRQSVAFWCNPISGHATLYWYQQILGQGPKLLIQFQNNGVVDDSQLPKDRFSAERLKGVDSTLKIQPAKLEDSAVYLCASSSSGYEQYFGPGTRLTVT.

V and J are TRBV2 and TRBJ2-1; no clear D gene. Trimming stripped 4 bases from V and 10 bases from J, with 8 bases between. The CDR3 spans 11 residues. Germline V gene sequence: CDR1 SNHLY, CDR2 FYNNEI. The DNA for the CDR3 is TGTGCCAGCAGTGTTGCGGAGGAGCAGTTCTTC. This translates into CASSVAEEQFF.

The V call is TRBV10-2, the J call TRBJ2-1; perhaps D is TRBD1 or TRBD2 (5 bases each). The CDR3 loop spans 11 amino acids. From germline, CDR1 is WSHSY and CDR2 SAAADI. Between the trimmed V and J ends, which lost 3 bases and 10 bases, there was a span of 7 bases. The DNA of the CDR3 is TGCGCCAGCAGTGACGGGGCAGAGCAGTTCTTC. This codes for CASSDGAEQFF.

The chain has TRBV4-3 and TRBJ1-2, with a tentative D call TRBD1 (5 bases). Germline-derived CDR1 and CDR2 are LGHNA and YSLEER. The V and J ends lost 0 bases and 6 bases respectively, with 17 bases between them. The CDR3 consists of 16 residues. CDR3 sequence (DNA): TGCGCCAGCAGCCAAGATATGTCAGGGCGGTCAGATGGCTACACCTTC. Amino acid sequence: CASSQDMSGRSDGYTF.